Following are 12 T cell receptor beta chains from one sample sequenced in a study of shared clonotypes between healthy human individuals. Sequencing was performed with immunoSEQ multiplex PCR; in TCRdb, only in-frame clones are kept and a portion is missing. Of under 600,000 clones in the sample, around 96% are singletons; the top ten hold nearly 0.065%. Material: naive CD4+ T cells sorted from blood. Documented subset: CD45RA+ positively selected. All receptors derive from a woman younger than 45 in good health.

This clone was detected once. The gene calls are TRBV5-8 and TRBJ2-2, with 9 nucleotides matching TRBD2. Germline CDR1 reads SGHTS; CDR2 reads YDEGEE. The CDR3 runs 17 residues. V trimming: 2 bases; J trimming: 5 bases; junction bases outside the gene matches: 10. The CDR3 coding sequence is TGTGCCAGCAGCTTTCAGCCAGCGGGAGGATGGACCGGGGAGCTGTTTTTT. Amino acids: CASSFQPAGGWTGELFF.

The chain links TRBV7-9 to TRBJ1-4; D gene ambiguous. The CDR3 length is 15 residues. Trimming removed 2 bases at V and 8 bases at J, with 15 bases between. Germline CDR1 and CDR2: SEHNR and FQNEAQ (reference sequence). CDR3 bases: TGTGCCAGCAGCTTACCGGGCTCCATGTGGGAAAAACTGTTTTTT. Its translation: CASSLPGSMWEKLFF.

J is TRBJ2-7 and V is TRBV30; weak D call: TRBD1 (7 bases). Germline V CDR1 and CDR2: GTSNPN, SVGIG (reference sequence). This CDR3 has 12 amino acids. Deletions cut 4 bases from V and 3 bases from J, with 10 bases between. CDR3 nucleotide sequence: TGTGCCTGGATGCAGGGGGGCTACGAGCAGTACTTC. Translation: CAWMQGGYEQYF.

CDR3: CASSSTKTGDPEAFF. CDR3 nucleotides: TGTGCCAGCAGCTCGACTAAGACAGGGGACCCTGAAGCTTTCTTT. The chain is built from TRBV11-2 and TRBJ1-1; 8 bases match TRBD1. Germline V gives CDR1 SGHAT, CDR2 FQNNGV. This CDR3 spans 15 amino acids. V lost 4 bases, J lost 6 bases, and 10 bases stayed unmatched.

The chain links TRBV9 to TRBJ2-1, with TRBD1 matching 12 bases. Germline values: CDR1 SGDLS, CDR2 YYNGEE. J lost 6 bases, V lost 4 bases, and 5 bases had no gene match. The CDR3 sequence is 15 residues long. CDR3 residues: CASSRRDRGRNEQFF. CDR3 sequence (DNA): TGTGCCAGCAGCAGACGGGACAGGGGGCGCAATGAGCAGTTCTTC.

This clone was recorded only once. Other nucleotide sequences from this sample produce the same CDR3. The chain couples TRBV28 to TRBJ2-3; 9 bases are shared with TRBD1. The length of the CDR3 is 14 residues. With 5 bases clipped from V and 3 bases from J, the junction kept 3 bases outside the gene matches. Germline CDR1 MDHEN, CDR2 SYDVKM. CDR3 sequence (DNA): TGTGCCAGCAGTCCCGGACAGGGGACAGATACGCAGTATTTT. Amino acid sequence: CASSPGQGTDTQYF.

The gene calls are TRBV2 and TRBJ1-4, with D possibly TRBD1 on 5 matching bases. The CDR3 loop spans 14 amino acids. The V end lost 3 bases, the J end lost 0 bases, and 5 bases lay between the germline ends. Germline-derived CDR1 and CDR2 are SNHLY and FYNNEI. CDR3 sequence reads: CASSDRATNEKLFF. The CDR3 DNA reads TGTGCCAGCAGTGACAGGGCAACTAATGAAAAACTGTTTTTT.

CDR3 nucleotide sequence: TGTGCCAGCAGCTTAACCCTGGGGGAGCAGTTCTTC. Translated, it gives CASSLTLGEQFF. This chain joins TRBV7-9 and TRBJ2-1, with D uncertain. The ends were cut back, 2 bases at V and 10 bases at J, with 9 bases in the middle. Germline CDR1 and CDR2: SEHNR and FQNEAQ (reference sequence). This CDR3 region has 12 residues.

V usage is TRBV28 and J usage is TRBJ2-5, with 8 bases that match TRBD1. This CDR3 contains 15 residues. The V gene's germline CDR1 is MDHEN and CDR2 SYDVKM. Trimming took 2 bases from V and 0 from J; bases not matched to a gene: 2. CDR3 region: CASSLTGGNQETQYF. The CDR3 DNA follows: TGTGCCAGCAGTTTAACAGGGGGAAACCAAGAGACCCAGTACTTC.

J is TRBJ1-5 and V is TRBV6-6, with D unclear. Per the germline V gene, CDR1 is MNHNY and CDR2 is SVGAGI (reference sequence). The CDR3 sequence is 14 residues long. Trimming removed 2 bases at V and 3 bases at J, with 8 bases between. The CDR3 loop is CASSYGQDNQPQHF. As DNA, the CDR3 is TGTGCCAGCAGTTACGGGCAGGACAATCAGCCCCAGCATTTT.

This chain connects TRBV11-2 to TRBJ2-5, with D perhaps TRBD1 (6 bases). This CDR3 comprises 15 residues. Germline V gene data show CDR1 as SGHAT and CDR2 as FQNNGV. V dropped 5 bases and J dropped 2 bases, with 15 bases sitting between them. The CDR3 protein is CASSRAKGDQETQYF. Here the CDR3 DNA reads TGTGCCAGCAGCCGAGCAAAGGGGGATCAAGAGACCCAGTACTTC.

The chain's CDR3 is CASSLGSGSANTGELFF. As DNA, the CDR3 is TGTGCCAGCAGTTTAGGTAGCGGGAGTGCGAACACCGGGGAGCTGTTTTTT. The chain has TRBV28 and TRBJ2-2; TRBD2 matches at 9 bases. J was trimmed by 0 bases and V by 2 bases; bases with no gene match: 4. In germline, CDR1 is MDHEN, CDR2 SYDVKM. CDR3 length: 17 residues.